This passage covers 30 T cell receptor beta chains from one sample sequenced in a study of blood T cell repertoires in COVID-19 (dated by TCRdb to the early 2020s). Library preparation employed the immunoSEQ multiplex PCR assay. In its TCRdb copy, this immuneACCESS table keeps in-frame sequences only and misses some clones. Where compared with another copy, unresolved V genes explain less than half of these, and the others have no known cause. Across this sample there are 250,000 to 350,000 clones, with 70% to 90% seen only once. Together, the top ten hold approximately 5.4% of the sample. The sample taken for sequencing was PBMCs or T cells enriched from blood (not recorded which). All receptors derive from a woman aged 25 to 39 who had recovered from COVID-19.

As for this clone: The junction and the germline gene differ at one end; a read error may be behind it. For the CDR3, the DNA is TGTGCTAGCAGCTTCCGGCCCGGGGGAGGTGAAAAACTGTTTTTT. It translates to CASSFRPGGGEKLFF. The gene calls are TRBV7-7 and TRBJ1-4; D perhaps matches TRBD1 (5 bases). The germline V gene encodes CDR1 SSHAT and CDR2 FNYEAQ (reference sequence). The CDR3 is 15 amino acids. The full variable domain, completed using reference TRBV7-7 and TRBJ1-4, is GAGVSQSPRYKVTKRGQDVTLRCDPISSHATLYWYQQALGQGPEFLTYFNYEAQPDKSGLPSDRFSAERPEGSISTLTIQRTEQRDSAMYRCASSFRPGGGEKLFFGSGTQLSVL.

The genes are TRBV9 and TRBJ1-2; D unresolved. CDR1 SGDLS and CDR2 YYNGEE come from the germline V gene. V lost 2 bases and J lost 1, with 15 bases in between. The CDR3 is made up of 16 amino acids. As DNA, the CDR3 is TGTGCCAGCAGCGTCCATCCACGGGAACTTAACTATGGCTACACCTTC. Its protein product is CASSVHPRELNYGYTF.

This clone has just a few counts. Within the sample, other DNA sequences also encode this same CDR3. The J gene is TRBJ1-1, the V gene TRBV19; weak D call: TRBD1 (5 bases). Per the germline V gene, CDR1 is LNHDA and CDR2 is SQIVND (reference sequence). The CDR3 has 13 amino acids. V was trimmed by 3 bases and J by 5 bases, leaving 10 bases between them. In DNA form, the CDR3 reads TGTGCCAGTAGTATGGGGCGCGGAACTGAAGCTTTCTTT. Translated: CASSMGRGTEAFF.

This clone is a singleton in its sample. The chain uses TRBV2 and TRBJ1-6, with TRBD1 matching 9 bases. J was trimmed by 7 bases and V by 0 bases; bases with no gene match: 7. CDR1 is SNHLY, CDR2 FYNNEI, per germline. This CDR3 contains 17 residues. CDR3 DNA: TGTGCCAGCAGTGAAGCGTCGGGGACAGGGTACAATTCACCCCTCCACTTT. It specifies CASSEASGTGYNSPLHF.

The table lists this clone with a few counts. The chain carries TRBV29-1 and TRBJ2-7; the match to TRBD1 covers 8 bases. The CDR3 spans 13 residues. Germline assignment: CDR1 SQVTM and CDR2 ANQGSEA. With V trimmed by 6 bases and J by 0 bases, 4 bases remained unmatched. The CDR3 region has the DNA TGCAGCGTGCACAGGGGGAACTCCTACGAGCAGTACTTC. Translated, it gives CSVHRGNSYEQYF.

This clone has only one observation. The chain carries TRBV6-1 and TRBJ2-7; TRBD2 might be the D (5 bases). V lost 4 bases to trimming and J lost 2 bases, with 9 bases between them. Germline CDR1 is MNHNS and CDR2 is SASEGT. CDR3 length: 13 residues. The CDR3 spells CASSGRETYEQYF. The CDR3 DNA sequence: TGTGCCAGCAGTGGCCGGGAAACCTACGAGCAGTACTTC.

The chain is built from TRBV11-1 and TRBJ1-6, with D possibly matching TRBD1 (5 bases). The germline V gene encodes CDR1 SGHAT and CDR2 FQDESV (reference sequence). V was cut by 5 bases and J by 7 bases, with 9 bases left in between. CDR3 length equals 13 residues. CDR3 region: CASSPRQNSPLHF. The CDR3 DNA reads TGTGCCAGCAGCCCTAGACAGAATTCACCCCTCCACTTT.

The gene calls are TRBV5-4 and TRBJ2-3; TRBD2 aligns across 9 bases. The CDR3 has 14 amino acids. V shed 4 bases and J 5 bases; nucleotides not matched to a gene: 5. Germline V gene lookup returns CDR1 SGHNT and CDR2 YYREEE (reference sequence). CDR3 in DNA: TGTGCCAGCAGCACCAGCGGGGGGCGAGATACGCAGTATTTT. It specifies CASSTSGGRDTQYF. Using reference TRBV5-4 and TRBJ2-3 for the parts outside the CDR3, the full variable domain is ETGVTQSPTHLIKTRGQQVTLRCSSQSGHNTVSWYQQALGQGPQFIFQYYREEENGRGNFPPRFSGLQFPNYSSELNVNALELDDSALYLCASSTSGGRDTQYFGPGTRLTVL.

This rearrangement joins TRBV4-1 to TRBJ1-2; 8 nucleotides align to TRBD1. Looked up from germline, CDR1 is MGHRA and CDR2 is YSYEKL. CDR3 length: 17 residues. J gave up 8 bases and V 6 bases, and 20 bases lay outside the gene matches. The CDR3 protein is CASRPQPRPQGAQGYTF. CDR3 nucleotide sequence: TGCGCCAGCAGACCCCAGCCAAGACCGCAGGGGGCGCAGGGCTACACCTTC.

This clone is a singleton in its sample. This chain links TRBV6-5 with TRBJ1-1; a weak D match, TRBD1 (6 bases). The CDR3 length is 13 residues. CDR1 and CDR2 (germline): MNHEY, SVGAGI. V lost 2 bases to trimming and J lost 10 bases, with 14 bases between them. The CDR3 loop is CASSYGPQGPAFF. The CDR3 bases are TGTGCCAGCAGTTACGGCCCACAGGGACCAGCTTTCTTT.

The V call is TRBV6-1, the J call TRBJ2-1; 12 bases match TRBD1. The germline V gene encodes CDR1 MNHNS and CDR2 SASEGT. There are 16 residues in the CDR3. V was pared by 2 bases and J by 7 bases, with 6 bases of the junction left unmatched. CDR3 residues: CASSERPGQGANEQFF. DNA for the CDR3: TGTGCCAGCAGTGAAAGGCCGGGACAGGGGGCAAATGAGCAGTTCTTC.

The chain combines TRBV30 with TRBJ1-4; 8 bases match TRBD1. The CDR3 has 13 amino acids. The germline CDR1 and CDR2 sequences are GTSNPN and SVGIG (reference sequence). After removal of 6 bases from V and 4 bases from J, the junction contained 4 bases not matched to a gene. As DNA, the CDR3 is TGTGCCTGCCAGGGACAGGTTAATGAAAAACTGTTTTTT. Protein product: CACQGQVNEKLFF.

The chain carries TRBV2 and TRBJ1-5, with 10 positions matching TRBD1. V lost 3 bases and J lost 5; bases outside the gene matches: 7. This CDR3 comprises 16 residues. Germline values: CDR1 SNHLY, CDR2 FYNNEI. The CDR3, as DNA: TGTGCCAGCAGTGAGGGTCCCGACAGGGGGCATCAGCCCCAGCATTTT. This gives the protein CASSEGPDRGHQPQHF.

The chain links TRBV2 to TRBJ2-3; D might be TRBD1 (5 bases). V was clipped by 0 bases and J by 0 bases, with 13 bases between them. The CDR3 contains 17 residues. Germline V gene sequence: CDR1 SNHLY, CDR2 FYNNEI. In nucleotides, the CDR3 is TGTGCCAGCAGTGAAGCGCAGGCAGGGCACAGCACAGATACGCAGTATTTT. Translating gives CASSEAQAGHSTDTQYF.

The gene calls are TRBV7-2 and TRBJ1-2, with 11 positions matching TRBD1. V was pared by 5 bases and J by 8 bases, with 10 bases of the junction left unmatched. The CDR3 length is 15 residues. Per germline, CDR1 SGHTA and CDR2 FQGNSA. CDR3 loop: CASSPRGQGVGGYTF. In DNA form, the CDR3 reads TGTGCCAGCAGCCCGAGGGGACAGGGGGTCGGCGGCTACACCTTC.

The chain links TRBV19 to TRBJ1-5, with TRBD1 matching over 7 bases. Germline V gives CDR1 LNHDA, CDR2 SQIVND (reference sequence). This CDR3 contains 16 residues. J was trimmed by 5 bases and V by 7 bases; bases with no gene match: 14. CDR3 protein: CASTAGGRGRHQPQHF. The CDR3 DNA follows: TGTGCCAGTACCGCGGGGGGCAGGGGGAGGCATCAGCCCCAGCATTTT. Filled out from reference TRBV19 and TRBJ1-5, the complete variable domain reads DGGITQSPKYLFRKEGQNVTLSCEQNLNHDAMYWYRQDPGQGLRLIYYSQIVNDFQKGDIAEGYSVSREKKESFPLTVTSAQKNPTAFYLCASTAGGRGRHQPQHFGDGTRLSIL.

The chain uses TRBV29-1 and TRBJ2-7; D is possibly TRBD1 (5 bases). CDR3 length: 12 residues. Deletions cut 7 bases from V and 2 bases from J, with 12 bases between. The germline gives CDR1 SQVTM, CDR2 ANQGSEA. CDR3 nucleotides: TGCAGCGCTCTTCAGGGTGCCTACGAGCAGTACTTC. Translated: CSALQGAYEQYF.

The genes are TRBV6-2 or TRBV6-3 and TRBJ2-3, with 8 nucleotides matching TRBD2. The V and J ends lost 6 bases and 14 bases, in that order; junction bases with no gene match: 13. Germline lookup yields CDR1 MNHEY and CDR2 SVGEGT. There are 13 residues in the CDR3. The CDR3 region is CASSPPTSGPGYF. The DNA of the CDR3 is TGTGCCAGCAGCCCACCCACTAGCGGCCCGGGGTATTTT.

This CDR3 is CASSNAWQGVLGAFF. Written as DNA, the CDR3 is TGCGCCAGCAGCAATGCGTGGCAGGGGGTCTTAGGAGCTTTCTTT. The rearrangement joins TRBV5-1 to TRBJ1-1, with 7 bases aligning to TRBD1. Germline CDR1 reads SGHRS; CDR2 reads YFSETQ. The CDR3 is made up of 15 amino acids. Trimming cost V 4 bases and J 10 bases; bases outside gene matches: 16. Based on the CDR3 plus reference TRBV5-1 and TRBJ1-1, the full variable domain is KAGVTQTPRYLIKTRGQQVTLSCSPISGHRSVSWYQQTPGQGLQFLFEYFSETQRNKGNFPGRFSGRQFSNSRSEMNVSTLELGDSALYLCASSNAWQGVLGAFFGQGTRLTVV.

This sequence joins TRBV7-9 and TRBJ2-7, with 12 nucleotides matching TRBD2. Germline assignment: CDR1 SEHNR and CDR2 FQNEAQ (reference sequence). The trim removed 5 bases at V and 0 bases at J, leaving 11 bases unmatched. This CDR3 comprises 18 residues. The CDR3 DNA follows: TGTGCCAGCAGCGCCACCCTAGCGGGGGGGCGAAGCTCCTACGAGCAGTACTTC. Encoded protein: CASSATLAGGRSSYEQYF. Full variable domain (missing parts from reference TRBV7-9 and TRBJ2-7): DTGVSQNPRHKITKRGQNVTFRCDPISEHNRLYWYRQTLGQGPEFLTYFQNEAQLEKSRLLSDRFSAERPKGSFSTLEIQRTEQGDSAMYLCASSATLAGGRSSYEQYFGPGTRLTVT.

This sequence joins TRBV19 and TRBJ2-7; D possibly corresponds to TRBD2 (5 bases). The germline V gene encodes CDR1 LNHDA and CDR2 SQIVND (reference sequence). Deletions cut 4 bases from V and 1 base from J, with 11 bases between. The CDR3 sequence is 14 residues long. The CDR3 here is CASSNGGGSYEQYF. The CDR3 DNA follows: TGTGCCAGTAGTAATGGTGGAGGTTCCTACGAGCAGTACTTC.

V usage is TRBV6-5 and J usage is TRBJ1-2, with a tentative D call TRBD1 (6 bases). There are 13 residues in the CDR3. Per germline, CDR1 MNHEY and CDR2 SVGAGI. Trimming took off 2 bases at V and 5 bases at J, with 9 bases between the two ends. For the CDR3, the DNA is TGTGCCAGCAGTTACGGGGGCGAATATGGCTACACCTTC. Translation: CASSYGGEYGYTF.

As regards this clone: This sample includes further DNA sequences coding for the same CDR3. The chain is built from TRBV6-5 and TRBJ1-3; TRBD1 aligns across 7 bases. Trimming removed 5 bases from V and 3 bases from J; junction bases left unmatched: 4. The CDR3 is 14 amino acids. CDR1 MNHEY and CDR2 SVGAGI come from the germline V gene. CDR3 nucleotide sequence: TGTGCCAGCAGTCGACAGGGTAGTGGAAACACCATATATTTT. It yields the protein CASSRQGSGNTIYF.

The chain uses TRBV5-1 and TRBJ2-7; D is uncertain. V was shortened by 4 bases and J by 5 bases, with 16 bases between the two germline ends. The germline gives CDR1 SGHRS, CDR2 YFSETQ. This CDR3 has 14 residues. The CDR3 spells CASSTGRIENEQYF. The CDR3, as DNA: TGCGCCAGCAGCACTGGGCGCATAGAGAACGAGCAGTACTTC.

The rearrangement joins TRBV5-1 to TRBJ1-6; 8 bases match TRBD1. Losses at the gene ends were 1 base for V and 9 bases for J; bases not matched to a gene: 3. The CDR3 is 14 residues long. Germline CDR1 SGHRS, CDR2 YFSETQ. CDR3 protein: CASSLHGQGSPLHF. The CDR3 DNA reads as TGCGCCAGCAGCTTGCATGGACAGGGTTCACCCCTCCACTTT.

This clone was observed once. CDR3 sequence (DNA): TGTGCCAGTTCGAGACTCGTATGGGTGAACACTGAAGCTTTCTTT. Translating gives CASSRLVWVNTEAFF. The V call is TRBV19, the J call TRBJ1-1; no clear D gene. The CDR3 spans 15 residues. The germline V gene has CDR1 LNHDA and CDR2 SQIVND (reference sequence). With 8 bases removed from V and 0 bases from J, the gap between germline ends came to 16 bases.

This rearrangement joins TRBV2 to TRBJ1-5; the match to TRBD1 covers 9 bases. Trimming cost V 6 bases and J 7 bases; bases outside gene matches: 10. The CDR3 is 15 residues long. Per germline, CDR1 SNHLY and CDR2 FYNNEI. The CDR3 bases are TGTGCCAGCAGACCCGGGACAGGGAGGTGGCAGCCCCAGCATTTT. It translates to CASRPGTGRWQPQHF. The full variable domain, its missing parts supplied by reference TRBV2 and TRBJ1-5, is EPEVTQTPSHQVTQMGQEVILRCVPISNHLYFYWYRQILGQKVEFLVSFYNNEISEKSEIFDDQFSVERPDGSNFTLKIRSTKLEDSAMYFCASRPGTGRWQPQHFGDGTRLSIL.

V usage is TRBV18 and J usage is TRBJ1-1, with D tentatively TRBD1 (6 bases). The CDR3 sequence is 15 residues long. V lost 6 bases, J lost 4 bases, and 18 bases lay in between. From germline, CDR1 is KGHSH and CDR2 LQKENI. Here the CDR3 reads CASSRGDQGSTEAFF. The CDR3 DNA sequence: TGTGCCAGCTCGCGAGGAGATCAGGGGAGCACTGAAGCTTTCTTT.

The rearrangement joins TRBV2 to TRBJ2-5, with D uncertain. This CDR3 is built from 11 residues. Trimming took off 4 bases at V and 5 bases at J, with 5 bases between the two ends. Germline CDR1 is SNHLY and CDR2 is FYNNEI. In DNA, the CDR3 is TGTGCCAGCAGTGGCCGGGAGACCCAGTACTTC. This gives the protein CASSGRETQYF.

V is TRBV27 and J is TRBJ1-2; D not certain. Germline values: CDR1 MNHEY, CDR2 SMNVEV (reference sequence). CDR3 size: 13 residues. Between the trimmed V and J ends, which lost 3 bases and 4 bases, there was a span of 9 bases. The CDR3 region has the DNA TGTGCCAGCAGTTTTGCGGGCGGCTATGGCTACACCTTC. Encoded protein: CASSFAGGYGYTF.